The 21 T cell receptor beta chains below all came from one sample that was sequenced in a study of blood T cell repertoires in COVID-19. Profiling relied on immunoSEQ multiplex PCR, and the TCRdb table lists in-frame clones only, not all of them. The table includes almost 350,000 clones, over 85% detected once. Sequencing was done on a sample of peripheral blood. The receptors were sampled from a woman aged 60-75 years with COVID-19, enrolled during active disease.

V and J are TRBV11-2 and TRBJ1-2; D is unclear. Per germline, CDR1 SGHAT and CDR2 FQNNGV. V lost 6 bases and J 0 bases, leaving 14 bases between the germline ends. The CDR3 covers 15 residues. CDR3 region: CASRATPTPNYGYTF. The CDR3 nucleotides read TGTGCCAGCAGGGCGACTCCGACGCCTAACTATGGCTACACCTTC.

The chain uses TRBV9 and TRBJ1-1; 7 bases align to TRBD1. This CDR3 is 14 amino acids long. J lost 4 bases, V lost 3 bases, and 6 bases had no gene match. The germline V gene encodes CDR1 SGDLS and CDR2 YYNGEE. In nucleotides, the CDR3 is TGTGCCAGCAGCGCTCAGACAGGGTCCACTGAAGCTTTCTTT. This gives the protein CASSAQTGSTEAFF.

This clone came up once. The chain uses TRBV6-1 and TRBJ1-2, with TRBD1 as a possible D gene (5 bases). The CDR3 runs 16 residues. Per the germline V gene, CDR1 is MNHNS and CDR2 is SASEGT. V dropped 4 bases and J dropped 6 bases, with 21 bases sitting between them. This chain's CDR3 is CASSGGGNSFLNGYTF. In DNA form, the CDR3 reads TGTGCCAGCAGTGGGGGCGGCAACAGCTTTTTAAATGGCTACACCTTC.

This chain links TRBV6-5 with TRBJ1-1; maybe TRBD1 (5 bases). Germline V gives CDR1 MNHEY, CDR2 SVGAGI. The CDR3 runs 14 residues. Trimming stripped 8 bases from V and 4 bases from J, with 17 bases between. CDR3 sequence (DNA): TGTGCCAGCTGGCTTCTAGACAGTCGCACTGAAGCTTTCTTT. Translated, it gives CASWLLDSRTEAFF.

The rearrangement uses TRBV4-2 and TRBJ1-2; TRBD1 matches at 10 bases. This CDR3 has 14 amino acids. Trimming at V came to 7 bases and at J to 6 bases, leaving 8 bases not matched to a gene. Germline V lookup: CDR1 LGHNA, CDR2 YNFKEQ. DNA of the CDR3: TGTGCCAGCAACCTCGACAGGGGGCCTGATGGCTACACCTTC. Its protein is CASNLDRGPDGYTF.

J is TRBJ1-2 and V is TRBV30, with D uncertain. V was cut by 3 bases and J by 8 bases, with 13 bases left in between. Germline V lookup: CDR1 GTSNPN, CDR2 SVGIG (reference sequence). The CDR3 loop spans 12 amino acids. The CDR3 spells CAWSGVSWGYTF. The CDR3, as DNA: TGTGCCTGGAGCGGCGTTAGCTGGGGCTACACCTTC.

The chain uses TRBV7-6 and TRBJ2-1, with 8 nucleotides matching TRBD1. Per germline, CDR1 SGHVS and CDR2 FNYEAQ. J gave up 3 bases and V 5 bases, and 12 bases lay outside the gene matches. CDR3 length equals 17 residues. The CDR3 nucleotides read TGTGCCAGCAGCGCGCCGACAGGGGTGGGAATCTACAATGAGCAGTTCTTC. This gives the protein CASSAPTGVGIYNEQFF. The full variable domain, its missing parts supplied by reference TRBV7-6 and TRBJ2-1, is GAGVSQSPRYKVTKRGQDVALRCDPISGHVSLYWYRQALGQGPEFLTYFNYEAQQDKSGLPNDRFSAERPEGSISTLTIQRTEQRDSAMYRCASSAPTGVGIYNEQFFGPGTRLTVL.

The CDR3 loop reads CAWHLGGTGNTIYF. CDR3 DNA: TGTGCCTGGCACCTGGGGGGAACTGGAAACACCATATATTTT. The V and J genes are TRBV30 and TRBJ1-3; tentative D call: TRBD1 (5 bases). Deletions cut 5 bases from V and 2 bases from J, with 13 bases between. CDR3 size: 14 residues. Germline CDR1 is GTSNPN and CDR2 is SVGIG (reference sequence).

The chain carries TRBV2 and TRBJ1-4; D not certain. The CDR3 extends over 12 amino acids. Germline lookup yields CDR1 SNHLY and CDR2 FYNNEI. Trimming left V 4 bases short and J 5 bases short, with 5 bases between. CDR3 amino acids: CASSGQNEKLFF. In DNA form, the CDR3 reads TGTGCCAGCAGTGGACAAAATGAAAAACTGTTTTTT.

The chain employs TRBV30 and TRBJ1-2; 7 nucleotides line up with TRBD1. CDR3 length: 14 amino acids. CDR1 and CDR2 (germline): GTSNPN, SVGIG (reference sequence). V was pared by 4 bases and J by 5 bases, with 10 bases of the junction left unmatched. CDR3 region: CAWNTGTALYGYTF. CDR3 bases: TGTGCCTGGAACACTGGGACAGCTCTTTATGGCTACACCTTC.

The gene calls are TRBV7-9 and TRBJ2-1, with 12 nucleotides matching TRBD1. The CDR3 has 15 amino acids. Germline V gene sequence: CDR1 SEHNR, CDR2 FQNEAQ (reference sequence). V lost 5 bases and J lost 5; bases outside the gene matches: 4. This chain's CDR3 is CASSRGQGAHNEQFF. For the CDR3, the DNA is TGTGCCAGCAGCAGGGGACAGGGGGCCCACAATGAGCAGTTCTTC.

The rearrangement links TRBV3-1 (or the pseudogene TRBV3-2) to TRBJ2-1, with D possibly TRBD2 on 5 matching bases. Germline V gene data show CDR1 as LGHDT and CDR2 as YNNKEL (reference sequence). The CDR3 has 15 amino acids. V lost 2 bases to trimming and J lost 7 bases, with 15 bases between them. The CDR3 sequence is CASSQFGGVANEQFF. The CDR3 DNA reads TGTGCCAGCAGCCAATTCGGTGGCGTAGCGAATGAGCAGTTCTTC.

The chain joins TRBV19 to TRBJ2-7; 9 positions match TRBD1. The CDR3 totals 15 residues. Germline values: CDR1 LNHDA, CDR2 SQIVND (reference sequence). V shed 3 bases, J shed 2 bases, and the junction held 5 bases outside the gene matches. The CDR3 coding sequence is TGTGCCAGTAGTATCAACAGGGGGCATCCCTACGAGCAGTACTTC. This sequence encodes CASSINRGHPYEQYF.

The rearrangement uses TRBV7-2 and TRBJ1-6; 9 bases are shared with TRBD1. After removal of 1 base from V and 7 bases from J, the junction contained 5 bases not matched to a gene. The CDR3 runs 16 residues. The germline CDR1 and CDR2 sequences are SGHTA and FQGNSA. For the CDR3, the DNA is TGTGCCAGCAGCTTAGTGGGACAGGGAGGCAATTCACCCCTCCACTTT. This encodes CASSLVGQGGNSPLHF.

The CDR3: CASSLGQGSDTQYF. The CDR3 bases are TGTGCCAGCAGCTTAGGACAGGGGTCGGATACGCAGTATTTT. The J gene is TRBJ2-3, the V gene TRBV7-9; 8 positions agree with TRBD1. The CDR3 spans 14 residues. CDR1 is SEHNR and CDR2 is FQNEAQ in the germline V gene (reference sequence). The junction had 3 bases not matched to a gene; V was cut back by 1 base and J by 6 bases.

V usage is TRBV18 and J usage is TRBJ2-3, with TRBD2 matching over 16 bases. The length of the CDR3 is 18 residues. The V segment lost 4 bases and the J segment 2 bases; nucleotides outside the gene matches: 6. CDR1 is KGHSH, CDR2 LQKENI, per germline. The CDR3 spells CASSLGTSGGADTDTQYF. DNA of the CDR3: TGTGCCAGCTCACTTGGGACTAGCGGGGGGGCCGACACAGATACGCAGTATTTT.

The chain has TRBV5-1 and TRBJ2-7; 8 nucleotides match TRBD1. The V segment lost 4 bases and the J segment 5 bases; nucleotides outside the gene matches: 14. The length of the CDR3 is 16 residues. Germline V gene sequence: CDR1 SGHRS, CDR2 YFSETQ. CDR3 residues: CASSTSGTGLMHEQYF. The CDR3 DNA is TGCGCCAGCAGCACGTCCGGGACAGGCCTCATGCACGAGCAGTACTTC.

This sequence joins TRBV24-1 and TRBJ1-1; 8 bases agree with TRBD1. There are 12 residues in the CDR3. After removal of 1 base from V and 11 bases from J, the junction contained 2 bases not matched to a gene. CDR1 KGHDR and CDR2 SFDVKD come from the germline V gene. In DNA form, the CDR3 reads TGTGCCACCAGTGATTTTGGGGACAGGGCTTTCTTT. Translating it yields CATSDFGDRAFF.

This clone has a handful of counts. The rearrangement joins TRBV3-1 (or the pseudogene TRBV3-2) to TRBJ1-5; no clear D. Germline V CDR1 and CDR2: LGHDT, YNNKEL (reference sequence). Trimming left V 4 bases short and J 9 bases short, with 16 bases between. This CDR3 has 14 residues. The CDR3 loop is CASSPDGSIPPQHF. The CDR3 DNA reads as TGTGCCAGCAGCCCAGACGGGTCGATCCCGCCCCAGCATTTT.

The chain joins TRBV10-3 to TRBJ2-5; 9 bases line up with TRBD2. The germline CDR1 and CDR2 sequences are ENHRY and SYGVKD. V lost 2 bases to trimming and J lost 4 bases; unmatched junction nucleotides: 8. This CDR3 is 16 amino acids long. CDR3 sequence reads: CAISELGGGAAETQYF. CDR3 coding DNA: TGTGCCATCAGTGAGCTGGGCGGGGGGGCGGCAGAGACCCAGTACTTC.

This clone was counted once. The DNA of the CDR3 is TGTGCCAGCAGTGAATTTGGCGGATCCCTCTCGGGCTATGGCTACACCTTC. It yields the protein CASSEFGGSLSGYGYTF. The chain uses TRBV25-1 and TRBJ1-2; D gene uncertain. CDR3 size: 17 residues. V gave up 1 base and J gave up 4 bases, with 19 bases separating them. CDR1 MGHDK and CDR2 SYGVNS come from the germline V gene.